The 5 T cell receptor beta chains in this list originate from one sample, sequenced in a study of blood T cell repertoires in COVID-19. Using immunoSEQ multiplex PCR, the repertoire was profiled, and TCRdb retains in-frame clones only, with some absent. The sample includes a few hundred thousand clones, 80% to 90% seen only once; the top ten take approximately 8.7%. The sequenced sample was PBMCs or T cells enriched from blood (not recorded which). These receptors were collected from a man aged 40-49 years who had recovered from COVID-19.

The chain employs TRBV6-5 and TRBJ2-3, with no clear D. The length of the CDR3 is 13 residues. Trimming shortened V by 6 bases and J by 1 base, and 8 bases separated the two germline ends. CDR1 and CDR2 (germline): MNHEY, SVGAGI. Written as DNA, the CDR3 is TGTGCCAGCAGCCGGCGGCGCACAGATACGCAGTATTTT. Translating gives CASSRRRTDTQYF.

V gene TRBV28 combines with J gene TRBJ1-6; D ambiguous. V dropped 10 bases and J dropped 0 bases, with 10 bases sitting between them. Germline CDR1 reads MDHEN; CDR2 reads SYDVKM. CDR3 size: 14 residues. This CDR3 reads CATQTSSYNSPLHF. In DNA, the CDR3 is TGTGCCACACAGACAAGCTCCTATAATTCACCCCTCCACTTT.

The chain combines TRBV20-1 with TRBJ1-3, with D hard to call. Trimming removed 1 base from V and 8 bases from J, with 6 bases in between. CDR3 length: 11 amino acids. CDR1 is DFQATT and CDR2 is SNEGSKA in the germline V gene (reference sequence). The CDR3 nucleotides read TGCAGTGCTAGAGTCCCGGACACCATATATTTT. The encoded protein is CSARVPDTIYF.

The chain has TRBV5-1 and TRBJ2-5; maybe TRBD2 (5 bases). Trimming shortened V by 2 bases and J by 3 bases, and 11 bases separated the two germline ends. Germline assignment: CDR1 SGHRS and CDR2 YFSETQ. The CDR3 is 14 residues long. The CDR3 spells CASSLAVGEETQYF. The CDR3, as DNA: TGCGCCAGCAGCTTAGCGGTAGGCGAAGAGACCCAGTACTTC.

The chain combines TRBV5-1 with TRBJ1-2; D gene uncertain. The CDR3 is 15 residues long. Germline V lookup: CDR1 SGHRS, CDR2 YFSETQ. The germline V and J ends were trimmed by 1 base and 8 bases, with 18 bases remaining between them. The CDR3 nucleotides are TGCGCCAGCAGCTTGTCCGCTGGCAGGTTGTCCGGCTACACCTTC. Amino acids: CASSLSAGRLSGYTF.